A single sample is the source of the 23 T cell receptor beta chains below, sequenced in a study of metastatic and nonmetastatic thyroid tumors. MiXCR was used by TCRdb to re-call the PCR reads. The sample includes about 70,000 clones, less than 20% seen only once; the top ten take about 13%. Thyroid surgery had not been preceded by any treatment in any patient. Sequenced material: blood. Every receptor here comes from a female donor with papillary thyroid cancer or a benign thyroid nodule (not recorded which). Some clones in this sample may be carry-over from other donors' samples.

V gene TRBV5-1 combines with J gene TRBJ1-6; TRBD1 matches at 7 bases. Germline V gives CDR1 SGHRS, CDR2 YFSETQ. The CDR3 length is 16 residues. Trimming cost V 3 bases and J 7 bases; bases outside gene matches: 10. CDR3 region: CASSYQGGELNSPLHF. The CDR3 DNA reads TGCGCCAGCAGCTACCAGGGGGGTGAACTAAATTCACCCCTCCACTTT.

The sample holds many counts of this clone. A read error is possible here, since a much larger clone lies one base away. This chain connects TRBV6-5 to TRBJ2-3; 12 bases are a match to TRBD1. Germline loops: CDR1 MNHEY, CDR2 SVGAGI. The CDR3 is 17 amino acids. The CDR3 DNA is TGTGCCGGCAGCCCGGGACAGGGGGCATTTGGCACAGATACGCAGTATTTT. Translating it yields CAGSPGQGAFGTDTQYF.

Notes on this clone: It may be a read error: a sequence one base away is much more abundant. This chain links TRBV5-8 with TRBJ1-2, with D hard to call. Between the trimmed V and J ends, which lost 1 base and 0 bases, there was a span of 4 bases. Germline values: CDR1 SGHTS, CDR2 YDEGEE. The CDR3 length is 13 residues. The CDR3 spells CASSLIPNYGYTF. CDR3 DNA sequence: TGTGCCAGCAGCTTGATCCCTAACTATGGCTACACCTTC.

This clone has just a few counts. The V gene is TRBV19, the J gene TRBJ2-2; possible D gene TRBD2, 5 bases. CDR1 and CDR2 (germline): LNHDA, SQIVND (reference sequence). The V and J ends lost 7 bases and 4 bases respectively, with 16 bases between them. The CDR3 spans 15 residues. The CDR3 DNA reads TGTGCCAGTACCCCCCAAGGGCGGGCCACCGGGGAGCTGTTTTTT. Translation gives CASTPQGRATGELFF.

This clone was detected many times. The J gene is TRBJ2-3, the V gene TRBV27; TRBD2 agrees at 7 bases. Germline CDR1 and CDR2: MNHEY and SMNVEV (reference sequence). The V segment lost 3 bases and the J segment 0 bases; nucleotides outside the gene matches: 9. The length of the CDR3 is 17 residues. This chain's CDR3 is CASSFLGVGGSTDTQYF. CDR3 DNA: TGTGCCAGCAGTTTTTTAGGGGTGGGGGGGAGCACAGATACGCAGTATTTT.

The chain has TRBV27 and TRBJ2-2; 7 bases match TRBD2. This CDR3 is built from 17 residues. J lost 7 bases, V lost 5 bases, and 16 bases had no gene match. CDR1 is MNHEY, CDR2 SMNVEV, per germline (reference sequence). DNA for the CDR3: TGTGCCAGCAGTATGACTAGCTGGAGGGCCCAGGTCGGGGAGCTGTTTTTT. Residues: CASSMTSWRAQVGELFF.

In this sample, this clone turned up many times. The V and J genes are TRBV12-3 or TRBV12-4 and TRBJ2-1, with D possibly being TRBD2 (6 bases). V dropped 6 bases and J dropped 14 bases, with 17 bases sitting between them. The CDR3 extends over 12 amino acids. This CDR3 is CASRWGDRDKFF. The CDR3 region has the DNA TGTGCCAGCAGATGGGGGGACCGGGATAAGTTCTTC.

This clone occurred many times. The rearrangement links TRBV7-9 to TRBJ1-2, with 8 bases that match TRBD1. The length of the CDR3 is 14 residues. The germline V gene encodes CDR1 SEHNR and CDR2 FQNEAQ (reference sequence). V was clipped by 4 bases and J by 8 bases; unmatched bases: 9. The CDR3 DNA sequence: TGTGCCAGCAGCTCCCCAGACAGGGGAGGCGGCTACACCTTC. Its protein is CASSSPDRGGGYTF.

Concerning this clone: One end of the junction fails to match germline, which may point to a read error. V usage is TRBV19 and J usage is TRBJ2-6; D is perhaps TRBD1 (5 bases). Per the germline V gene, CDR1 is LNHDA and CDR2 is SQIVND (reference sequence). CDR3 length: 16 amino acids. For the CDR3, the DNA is TGTGCCAGTAGTAACCTCCGGAGCTCTGGGGCCAACGTACTGAATTTC. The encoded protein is CASSNLRSSGANVLNF.

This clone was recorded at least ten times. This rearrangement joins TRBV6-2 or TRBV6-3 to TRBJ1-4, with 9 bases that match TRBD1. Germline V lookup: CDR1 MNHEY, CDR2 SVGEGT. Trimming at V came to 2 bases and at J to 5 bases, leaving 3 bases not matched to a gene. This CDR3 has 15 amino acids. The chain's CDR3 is CASSYAGTGNEKLFF. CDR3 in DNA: TGTGCCAGCAGTTACGCCGGGACAGGGAATGAAAAACTGTTTTTT.

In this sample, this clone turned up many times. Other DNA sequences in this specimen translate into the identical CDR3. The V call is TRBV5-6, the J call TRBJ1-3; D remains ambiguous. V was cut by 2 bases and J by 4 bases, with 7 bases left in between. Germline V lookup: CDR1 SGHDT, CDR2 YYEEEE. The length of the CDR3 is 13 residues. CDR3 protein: CASSFYSGNTIYF. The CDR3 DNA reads TGTGCCAGCAGCTTTTACTCGGGAAACACCATATATTTT.

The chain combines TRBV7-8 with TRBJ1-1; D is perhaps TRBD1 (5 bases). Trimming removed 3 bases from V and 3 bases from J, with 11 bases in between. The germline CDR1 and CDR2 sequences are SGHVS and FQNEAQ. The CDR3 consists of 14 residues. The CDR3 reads CASSFQGLDTEAFF. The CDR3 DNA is TGTGCCAGCAGCTTCCAGGGATTAGACACTGAAGCTTTCTTT. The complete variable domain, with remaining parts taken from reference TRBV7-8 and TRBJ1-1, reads GAGVSQSPRYKVAKRGQDVALRCDPISGHVSLFWYQQALGQGPEFLTYFQNEAQLDKSGLPSDRFFAERPEGSVSTLKIQRTQQEDSAVYLCASSFQGLDTEAFFGQGTRLTVV.

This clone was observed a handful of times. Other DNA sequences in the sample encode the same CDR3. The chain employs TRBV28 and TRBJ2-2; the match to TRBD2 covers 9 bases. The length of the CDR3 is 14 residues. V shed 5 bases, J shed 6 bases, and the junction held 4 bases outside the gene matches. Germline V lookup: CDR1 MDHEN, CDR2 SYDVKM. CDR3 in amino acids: CASSRTSASGELFF. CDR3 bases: TGTGCCAGCAGTCGGACTAGCGCTTCCGGGGAGCTGTTTTTT.

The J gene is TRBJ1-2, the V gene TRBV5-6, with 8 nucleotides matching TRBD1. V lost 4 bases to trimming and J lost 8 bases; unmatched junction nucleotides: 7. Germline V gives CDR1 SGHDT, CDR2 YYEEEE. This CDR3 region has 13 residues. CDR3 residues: CASSPGTGWGYTF. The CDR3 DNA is TGTGCCAGCAGCCCTGGGACAGGCTGGGGCTACACCTTC. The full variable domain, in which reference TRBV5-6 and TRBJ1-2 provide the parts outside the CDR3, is DAGVTQSPTHLIKTRGQQVTLRCSPKSGHDTVSWYQQALGQGPQFIFQYYEEEERQRGNFPDRFSGHQFPNYSSELNVNALLLGDSALYLCASSPGTGWGYTFGSGTRLTVV.

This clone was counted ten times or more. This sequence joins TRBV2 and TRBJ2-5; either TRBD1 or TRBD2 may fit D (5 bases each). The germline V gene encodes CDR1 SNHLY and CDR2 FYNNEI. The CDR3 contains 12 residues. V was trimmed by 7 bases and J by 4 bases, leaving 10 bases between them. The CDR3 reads CASTGTVETQYF. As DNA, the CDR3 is TGTGCCAGCACTGGGACGGTAGAGACCCAGTACTTC.

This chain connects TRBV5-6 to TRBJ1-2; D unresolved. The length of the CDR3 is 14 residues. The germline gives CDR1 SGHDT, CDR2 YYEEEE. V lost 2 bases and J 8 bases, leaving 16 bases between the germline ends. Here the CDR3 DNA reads TGTGCCAGCAGCTTTGGTCGGGGAGGTAACGGCTACACCTTC. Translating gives CASSFGRGGNGYTF.

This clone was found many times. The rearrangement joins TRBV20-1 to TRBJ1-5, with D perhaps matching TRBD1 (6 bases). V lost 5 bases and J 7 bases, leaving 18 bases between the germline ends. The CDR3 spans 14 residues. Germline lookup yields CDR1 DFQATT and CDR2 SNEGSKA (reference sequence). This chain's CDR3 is CSARGGHGGQPQHF. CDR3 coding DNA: TGCAGTGCTCGGGGGGGCCACGGCGGGCAGCCCCAGCATTTT.

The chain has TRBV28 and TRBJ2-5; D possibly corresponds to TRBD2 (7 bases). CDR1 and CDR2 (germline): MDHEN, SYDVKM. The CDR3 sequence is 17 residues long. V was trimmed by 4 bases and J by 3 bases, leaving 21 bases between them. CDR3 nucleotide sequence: TGTGCCAGCAGTTCCCTAGGGGGGGGAGGGGAGAAAGAGACCCAGTACTTC. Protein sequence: CASSSLGGGGEKETQYF.

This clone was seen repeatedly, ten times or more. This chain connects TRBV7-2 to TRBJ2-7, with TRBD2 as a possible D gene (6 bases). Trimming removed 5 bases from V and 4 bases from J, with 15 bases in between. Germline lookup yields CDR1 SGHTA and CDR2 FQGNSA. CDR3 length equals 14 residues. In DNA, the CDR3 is TGTGCCAGCAGCCATAGGACTGGGGGGTACGAGCAGTACTTC. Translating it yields CASSHRTGGYEQYF.

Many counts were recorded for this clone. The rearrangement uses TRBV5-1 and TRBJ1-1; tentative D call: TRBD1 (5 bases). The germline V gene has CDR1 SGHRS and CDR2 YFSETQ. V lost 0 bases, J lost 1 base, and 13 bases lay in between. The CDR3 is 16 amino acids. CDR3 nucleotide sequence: TGCGCCAGCAGCTTGGGTCCCAAGGGGTGGAACACTGAAGCTTTCTTT. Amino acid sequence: CASSLGPKGWNTEAFF.

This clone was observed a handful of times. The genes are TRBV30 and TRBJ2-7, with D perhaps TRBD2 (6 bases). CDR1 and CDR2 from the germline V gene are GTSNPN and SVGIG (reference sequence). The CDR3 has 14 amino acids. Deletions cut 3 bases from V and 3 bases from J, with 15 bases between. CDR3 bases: TGTGCCTGGAGCGGACTATTGGACTTCTACGAGCAGTACTTC. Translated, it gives CAWSGLLDFYEQYF. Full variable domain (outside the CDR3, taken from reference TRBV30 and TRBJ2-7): SQTIHQWPATLVQPVGSPLSLECTVEGTSNPNLYWYRQAAGRGLQLLFYSVGIGQISSEVPQNLSASRPQDRQFILSSKKLLLSDSGFYLCAWSGLLDFYEQYFGPGTRLTVT.

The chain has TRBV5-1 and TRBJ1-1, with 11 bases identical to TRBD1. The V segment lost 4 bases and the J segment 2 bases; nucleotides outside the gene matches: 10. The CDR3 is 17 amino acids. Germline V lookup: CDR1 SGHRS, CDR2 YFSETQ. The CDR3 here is CASSRGQGANRNTEAFF. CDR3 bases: TGCGCCAGCAGCAGAGGACAGGGGGCAAATCGAAACACTGAAGCTTTCTTT. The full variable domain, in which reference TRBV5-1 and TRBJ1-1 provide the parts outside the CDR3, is KAGVTQTPRYLIKTRGQQVTLSCSPISGHRSVSWYQQTPGQGLQFLFEYFSETQRNKGNFPGRFSGRQFSNSRSEMNVSTLELGDSALYLCASSRGQGANRNTEAFFGQGTRLTVV.

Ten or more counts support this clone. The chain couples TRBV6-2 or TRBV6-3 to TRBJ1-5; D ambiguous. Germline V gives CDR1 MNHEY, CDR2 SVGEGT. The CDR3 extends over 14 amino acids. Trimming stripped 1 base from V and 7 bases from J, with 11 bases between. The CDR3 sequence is CASSYYGPRQPQHF. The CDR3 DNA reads TGTGCCAGCAGTTACTACGGACCCCGACAGCCCCAGCATTTT.